This TCR beta chain was sequenced for a study of shared clonotypes between healthy human individuals. Repertoires were generated with immunoSEQ multiplex PCR, while TCRdb's copy carries only in-frame clones and drops some. The repertoire holds 2 million or so clones, with 85% to 95% as singletons. In its sample, this clone was seen a few times. Trimming left V 0 bases short and J 13 bases short, with 10 bases between. The germline V gene encodes CDR1 SGHAT and CDR2 FQNNGV. The CDR3 runs 13 residues. The sequencing input was naive CD4+ T cells sorted from blood. Subset noted: CD45RA+ positively selected. The chain employs TRBV11-2 and TRBJ1-6; D is perhaps TRBD1 (5 bases). This receptor was obtained from a man between 18 and 29 years old in good health. In nucleotides, the CDR3 is TGTGCCAGCAGCTTAGAGCGGGGCTCGCCCCTCCACTTT. Translation: CASSLERGSPLHF.